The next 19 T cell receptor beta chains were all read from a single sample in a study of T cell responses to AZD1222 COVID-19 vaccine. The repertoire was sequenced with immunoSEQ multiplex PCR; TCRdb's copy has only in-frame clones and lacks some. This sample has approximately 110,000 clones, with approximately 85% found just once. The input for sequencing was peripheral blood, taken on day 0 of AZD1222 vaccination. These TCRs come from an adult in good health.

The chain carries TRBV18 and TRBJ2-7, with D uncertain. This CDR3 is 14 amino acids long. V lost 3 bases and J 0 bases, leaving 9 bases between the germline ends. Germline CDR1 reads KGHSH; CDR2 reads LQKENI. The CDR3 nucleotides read TGTGCCAGCTCACCCCAACAGACCTCCTACGAGCAGTACTTC. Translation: CASSPQQTSYEQYF.

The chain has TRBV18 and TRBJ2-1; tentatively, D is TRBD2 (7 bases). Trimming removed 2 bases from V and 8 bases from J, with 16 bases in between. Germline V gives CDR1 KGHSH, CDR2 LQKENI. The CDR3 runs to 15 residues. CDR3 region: CASSPLRGGKDEQFF. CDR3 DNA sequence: TGTGCCAGCTCACCATTAAGGGGGGGCAAAGATGAGCAGTTCTTC.

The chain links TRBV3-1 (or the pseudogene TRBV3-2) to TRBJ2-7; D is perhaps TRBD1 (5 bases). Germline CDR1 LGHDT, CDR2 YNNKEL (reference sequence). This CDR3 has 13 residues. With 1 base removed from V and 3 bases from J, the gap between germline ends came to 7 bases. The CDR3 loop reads CASSQGQSYEQYF. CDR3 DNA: TGTGCCAGCAGCCAAGGACAGAGCTACGAGCAGTACTTC.

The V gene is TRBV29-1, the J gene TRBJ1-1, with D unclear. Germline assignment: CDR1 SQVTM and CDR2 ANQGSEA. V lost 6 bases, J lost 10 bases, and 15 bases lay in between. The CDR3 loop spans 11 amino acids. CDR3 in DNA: TGCAGCGTGATGTGGGCACCTGGAGCTTTCTTT. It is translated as CSVMWAPGAFF.

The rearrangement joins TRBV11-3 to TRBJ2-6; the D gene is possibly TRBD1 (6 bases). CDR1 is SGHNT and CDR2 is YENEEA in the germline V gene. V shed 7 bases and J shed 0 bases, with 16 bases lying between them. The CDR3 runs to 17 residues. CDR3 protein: CASTAGTLSSGANVLTF. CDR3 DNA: TGTGCCAGCACAGCCGGGACACTTAGCTCTGGGGCCAACGTCCTGACTTTC.

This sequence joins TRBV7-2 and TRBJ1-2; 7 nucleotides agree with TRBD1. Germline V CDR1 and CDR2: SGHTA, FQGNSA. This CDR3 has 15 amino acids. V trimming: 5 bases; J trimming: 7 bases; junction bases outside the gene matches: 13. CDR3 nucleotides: TGTGCCAGCAGCCCGACCTCAGGGGGGGGTCTTGGCTACACCTTC. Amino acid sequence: CASSPTSGGGLGYTF.

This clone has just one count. CDR3 amino acids: CASSSSDSSNQPQHF. As DNA, the CDR3 is TGTGCCAGCAGTTCCTCCGACAGTAGCAATCAGCCCCAGCATTTT. This chain links TRBV28 with TRBJ1-5, with D tentatively TRBD1 (5 bases). The length of the CDR3 is 15 residues. V was shortened by 4 bases and J by 0 bases, with 10 bases between the two germline ends. Germline-derived CDR1 and CDR2 are MDHEN and SYDVKM.

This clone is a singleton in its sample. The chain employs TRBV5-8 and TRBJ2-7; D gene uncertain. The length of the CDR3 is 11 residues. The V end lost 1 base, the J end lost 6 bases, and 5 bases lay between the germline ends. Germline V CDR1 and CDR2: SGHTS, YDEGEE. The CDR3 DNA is TGTGCCAGCAGCTTGTCCAGCGAGCAGTACTTC. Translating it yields CASSLSSEQYF.

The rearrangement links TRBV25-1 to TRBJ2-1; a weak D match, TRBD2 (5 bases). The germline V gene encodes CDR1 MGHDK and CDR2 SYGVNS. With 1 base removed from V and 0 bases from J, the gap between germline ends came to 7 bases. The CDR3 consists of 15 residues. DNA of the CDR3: TGTGCCAGCAGTGAATTTGGGAGCTCCTACAATGAGCAGTTCTTC. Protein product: CASSEFGSSYNEQFF. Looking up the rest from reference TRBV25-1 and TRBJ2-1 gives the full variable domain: EADIYQTPRYLVIGTGKKITLECSQTMGHDKMYWYQQDPGMELHLIHYSYGVNSTEKGDLSSESTVSRIRTEHFPLTLESARPSHTSQYLCASSEFGSSYNEQFFGPGTRLTVL.

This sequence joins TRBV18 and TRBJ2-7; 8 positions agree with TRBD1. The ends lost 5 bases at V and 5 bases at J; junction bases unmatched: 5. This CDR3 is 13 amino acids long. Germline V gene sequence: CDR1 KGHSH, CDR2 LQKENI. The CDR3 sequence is CASSSTGVDEQYF. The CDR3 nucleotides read TGTGCCAGCTCATCGACAGGGGTTGACGAGCAGTACTTC.

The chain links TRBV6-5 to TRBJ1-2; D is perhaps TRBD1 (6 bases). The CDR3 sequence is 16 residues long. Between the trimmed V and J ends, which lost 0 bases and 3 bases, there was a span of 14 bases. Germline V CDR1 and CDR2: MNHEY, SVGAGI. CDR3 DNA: TGTGCCAGCAGTTACTCGTCGTCAGGGGAGGACTATGGCTACACCTTC. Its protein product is CASSYSSSGEDYGYTF.

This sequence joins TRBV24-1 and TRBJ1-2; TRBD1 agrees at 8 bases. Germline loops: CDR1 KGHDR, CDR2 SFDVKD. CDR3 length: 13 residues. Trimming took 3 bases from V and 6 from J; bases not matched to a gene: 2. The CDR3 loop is CATSDMTGDGYTF. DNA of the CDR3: TGTGCCACCAGTGATATGACAGGGGATGGCTACACCTTC.

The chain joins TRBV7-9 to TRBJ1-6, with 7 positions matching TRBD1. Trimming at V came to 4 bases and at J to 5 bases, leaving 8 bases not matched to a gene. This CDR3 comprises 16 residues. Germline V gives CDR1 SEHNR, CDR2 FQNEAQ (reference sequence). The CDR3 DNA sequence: TGTGCCAGCAGCTCTGAGGGACAGCTTCATAATTCACCCCTCCACTTT. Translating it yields CASSSEGQLHNSPLHF.

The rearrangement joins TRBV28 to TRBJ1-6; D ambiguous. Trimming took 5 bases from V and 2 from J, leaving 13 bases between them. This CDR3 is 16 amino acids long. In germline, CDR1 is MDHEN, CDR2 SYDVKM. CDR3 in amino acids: CASSGPPGAYNSPLHF. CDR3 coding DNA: TGTGCCAGCAGTGGACCTCCGGGAGCCTATAATTCACCCCTCCACTTT.

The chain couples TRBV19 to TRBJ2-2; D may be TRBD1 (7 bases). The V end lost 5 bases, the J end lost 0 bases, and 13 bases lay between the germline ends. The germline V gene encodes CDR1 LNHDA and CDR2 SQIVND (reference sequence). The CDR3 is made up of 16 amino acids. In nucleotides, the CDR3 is TGTGCCAGTAGTCCTCAGGGGGGATCGAACACCGGGGAGCTGTTTTTT. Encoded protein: CASSPQGGSNTGELFF.

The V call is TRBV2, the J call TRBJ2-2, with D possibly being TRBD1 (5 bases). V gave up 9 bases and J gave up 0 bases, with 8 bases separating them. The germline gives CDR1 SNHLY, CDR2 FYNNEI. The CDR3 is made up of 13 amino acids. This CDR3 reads CASGASNTGELFF. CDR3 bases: TGTGCCAGTGGGGCCTCGAACACCGGGGAGCTGTTTTTT.

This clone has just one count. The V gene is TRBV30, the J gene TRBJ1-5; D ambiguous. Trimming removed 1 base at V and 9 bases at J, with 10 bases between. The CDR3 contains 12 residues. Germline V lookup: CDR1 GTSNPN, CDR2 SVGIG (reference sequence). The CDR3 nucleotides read TGTGCCTGGAGTGGTAACTCGGGGCCCCAGCATTTT. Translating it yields CAWSGNSGPQHF.

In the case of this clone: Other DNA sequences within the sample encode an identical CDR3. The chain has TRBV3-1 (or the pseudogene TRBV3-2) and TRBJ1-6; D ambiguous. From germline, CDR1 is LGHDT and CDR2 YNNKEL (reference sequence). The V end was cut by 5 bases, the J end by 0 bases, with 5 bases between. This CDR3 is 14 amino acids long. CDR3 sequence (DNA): TGTGCCAGCAGCGAAAGCTCCTATAATTCACCCCTCCACTTT. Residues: CASSESSYNSPLHF.

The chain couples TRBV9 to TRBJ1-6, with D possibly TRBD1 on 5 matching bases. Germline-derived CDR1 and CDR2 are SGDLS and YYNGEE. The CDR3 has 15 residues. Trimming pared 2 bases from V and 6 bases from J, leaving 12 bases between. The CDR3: CASSVVGEVNSPLHF. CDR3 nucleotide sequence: TGTGCCAGCAGCGTTGTGGGGGAGGTTAATTCACCCCTCCACTTT.